This T cell receptor (beta chain) was sequenced during a study of identical twins. Germline V lookup: CDR1 SGHRS, CDR2 YFSETQ. The CDR3 runs 14 residues. V was shortened by 1 base and J by 1 base, with 8 bases between the two germline ends. Everyone who gave samples was a healthy Caucasian. Broader study findings: Monozygotic twin pairs showed more out-of-frame TCR alpha sharing than models estimated.

About this clonotype itself: Its antigen remains unidentified.

cDNA carried unique molecular identifiers, and a universal primer site was added by template switching. Each CDR3 protein gets one entry after TCRdb re-called the 5' RACE reads with MiXCR. In the table there are about 390,000 distinct CDR3 sequences, approximately 10% of which are singletons. Sequenced input: naive T cells sorted from blood. The V and J genes are TRBV5-1 and TRBJ2-5; tentative D call: TRBD1 (5 bases). The clonotype comes from a woman aged 50 to 60 in good health. The CDR3 bases are TGCGCCAGCAGCTTGTTCACAGGCCAAGAGACCCAGTACTTC. It specifies CASSLFTGQETQYF.